These T cell receptor beta chains were read from a single sample in a study of T cell clones after liver transplantation. The table came from immunoSEQ multiplex PCR; TCRdb's copy has only in-frame clones and leaves some out. The sample has roughly 60,000 clones; less than 85% are singletons. The specimen comprised CD4+ T cells from blood, sampled at the approximately 16-month timepoint. Receptors were obtained from a human patient who received a liver transplant. The graft donor may be the source of some T cells. Each CDR3 is given with its conserved first and last residue. The order of the fields is J gene, CDR3 length, clone size, D gene, V gene, CDR3 DNA, CDR3 protein. A D gene is named only where the DNA matches it firmly. Size tells how often a clone was seen (once, few, many) or the class of an expanded clone, and some rows leave it out.

j_call: TRBJ1-6
cdr3_length: 14
clone_size: -
d_call: -
v_call: TRBV5-1
cdr3_nt: TGCGCCAGCAGCCCAATGTCGGGATCTTCACCCCTCCACTTT
cdr3_aa: CASSPMSGSSPLHF

j_call: TRBJ1-4
cdr3_length: 16
clone_size: -
d_call: TRBD1
v_call: TRBV2
cdr3_nt: TGTGCCAGCAGGGACAGGGGGCGTGTAGGTAATGAAAAACTGTTTTTT
cdr3_aa: CASRDRGRVGNEKLFF

j_call: TRBJ2-3
cdr3_length: 15
clone_size: -
d_call: TRBD2
v_call: TRBV5-1
cdr3_nt: TGCGCCAGCAATCTTCTGGCGGGAGCGACAGATACGCAGTATTTT
cdr3_aa: CASNLLAGATDTQYF

j_call: TRBJ2-3
cdr3_length: 15
clone_size: once
d_call: TRBD1
v_call: TRBV4-2
cdr3_nt: TGTGCCAGCAGCCAAGATGGGACAGGGACAGATACGCAGTATTTT
cdr3_aa: CASSQDGTGTDTQYF

j_call: TRBJ2-2
cdr3_length: 11
clone_size: -
d_call: -
v_call: TRBV5-8
cdr3_nt: TGTGCCAGACAGGTTACCGGGGAGCTGTTTTTT
cdr3_aa: CARQVTGELFF

j_call: TRBJ1-3
cdr3_length: 17
clone_size: few
d_call: TRBD1
v_call: TRBV5-1
cdr3_nt: TGCGCCAGCAGCTTGGTTGGATCAGGGGGGCCAGGAAACACCATATATTTT
cdr3_aa: CASSLVGSGGPGNTIYF

j_call: TRBJ1-2
cdr3_length: 11
clone_size: -
d_call: -
v_call: TRBV29-1
cdr3_nt: TGCAGCGTTAGACAGGCGGGGGGCTACACCTTC
cdr3_aa: CSVRQAGGYTF

j_call: TRBJ1-2
cdr3_length: 14
clone_size: -
d_call: TRBD1
v_call: TRBV2
cdr3_nt: TGTGCCAGCAGTCAGTCAGGGGGCAACTATGGCTACACCTTC
cdr3_aa: CASSQSGGNYGYTF

j_call: TRBJ1-1
cdr3_length: 14
clone_size: -
d_call: -
v_call: TRBV6-1
cdr3_nt: TGTGCCAGCAGTTCCCCCACATCTAACACTGAAGCTTTCTTT
cdr3_aa: CASSSPTSNTEAFF

j_call: TRBJ2-1
cdr3_length: 16
clone_size: -
d_call: TRBD1
v_call: TRBV6-5
cdr3_nt: TGTGCCAGCAGTTACTCGTGGGACAGCCAATACAATGAGCAGTTCTTC
cdr3_aa: CASSYSWDSQYNEQFF

j_call: TRBJ2-2
cdr3_length: 20
clone_size: once
d_call: TRBD1
v_call: TRBV5-1
cdr3_nt: TGCGCCAGCAGCTGGGGACCCGGGGGACAGGGGCCCGAGAACACCGGGGAGCTGTTTTTT
cdr3_aa: CASSWGPGGQGPENTGELFF

j_call: TRBJ1-4
cdr3_length: 16
clone_size: -
d_call: -
v_call: TRBV5-1
cdr3_nt: TGCGCCAGCAGCTTGAGTGGTCAGGGACCTAATGAAAAACTGTTTTTT
cdr3_aa: CASSLSGQGPNEKLFF

j_call: TRBJ1-6
cdr3_length: 14
clone_size: -
d_call: TRBD1
v_call: TRBV10-3
cdr3_nt: TGTGCCATCAGTAGCGGACAGGGGGGAATGGACCTCCACTTT
cdr3_aa: CAISSGQGGMDLHF

j_call: TRBJ2-1
cdr3_length: 16
clone_size: -
d_call: TRBD1
v_call: TRBV7-9
cdr3_nt: TGTGCCAGCAGCCTCGGGACAGGGAGAACCTACAATGAGCAGTTCTTC
cdr3_aa: CASSLGTGRTYNEQFF

j_call: TRBJ2-1
cdr3_length: 15
clone_size: few
d_call: TRBD1
v_call: TRBV7-9
cdr3_nt: TGTGCCAGCAGCTTAGCGAGGACAGGGTGGAATGAGCAGTTCTTC
cdr3_aa: CASSLARTGWNEQFF

j_call: TRBJ2-5
cdr3_length: 15
clone_size: -
d_call: TRBD2
v_call: TRBV4-3
cdr3_nt: TGCGCCAGCAGCCAAGATAGGCGGGGGTCAGAGACCCAGTACTTC
cdr3_aa: CASSQDRRGSETQYF

j_call: TRBJ2-3
cdr3_length: 14
clone_size: few
d_call: TRBD2
v_call: TRBV30
cdr3_nt: TGTGCCTGCTCGACTAGCGTAATCACAGATACGCAGTATTTT
cdr3_aa: CACSTSVITDTQYF

j_call: TRBJ1-1
cdr3_length: 13
clone_size: -
d_call: -
v_call: TRBV9
cdr3_nt: TGTGCCAGCAGCGTTTCCCCAGACACTGAAGCTTTCTTT
cdr3_aa: CASSVSPDTEAFF

j_call: TRBJ2-3
cdr3_length: 13
clone_size: -
d_call: -
v_call: TRBV10-3
cdr3_nt: TGTGCCACCTTAGAGGACAACACAGATACGCAGTATTTT
cdr3_aa: CATLEDNTDTQYF

j_call: TRBJ2-3
cdr3_length: 16
clone_size: medium-sized
d_call: TRBD1
v_call: TRBV7-2
cdr3_nt: TGTGCCAGCAGCTTAACGGCAGGGGGAGAATCAGATACGCAGTATTTT
cdr3_aa: CASSLTAGGESDTQYF

j_call: TRBJ2-4
cdr3_length: 14
clone_size: few
d_call: -
v_call: TRBV7-2
cdr3_nt: TGTGCCAGCAGCCTGACAGGAGAGGGGAACATTCAGTACTTC
cdr3_aa: CASSLTGEGNIQYF

j_call: TRBJ2-5
cdr3_length: 19
clone_size: -
d_call: TRBD2
v_call: TRBV15
cdr3_nt: TGTGCCACCAGCAGAGGGGGACTAGCGGGGGGCGGTCCCCAAGAGACCCAGTACTTC
cdr3_aa: CATSRGGLAGGGPQETQYF

j_call: TRBJ1-1
cdr3_length: 15
clone_size: -
d_call: -
v_call: TRBV5-1
cdr3_nt: TGCGCCAGCAGCCCCGAAACGGCGAGGAACACTGAAGCTTTCTTT
cdr3_aa: CASSPETARNTEAFF

j_call: TRBJ2-3
cdr3_length: 14
clone_size: -
d_call: -
v_call: TRBV9
cdr3_nt: TGTGCCAGCAGCGTAGGTGGAGATACAGATACGCAGTATTTT
cdr3_aa: CASSVGGDTDTQYF

j_call: TRBJ2-3
cdr3_length: 15
clone_size: -
d_call: -
v_call: TRBV6-5
cdr3_nt: TGTGCCAGCAGTTTACTTAGCGGTGAAACAGATACGCAGTATTTT
cdr3_aa: CASSLLSGETDTQYF

j_call: TRBJ2-2
cdr3_length: 16
clone_size: -
d_call: -
v_call: TRBV5-1
cdr3_nt: TGCGCCAGCAGCTTGCGTGGAGGGGGTAACACCGGGGAGCTGTTTTTT
cdr3_aa: CASSLRGGGNTGELFF

j_call: TRBJ1-6
cdr3_length: 13
clone_size: -
d_call: -
v_call: TRBV27
cdr3_nt: TGTGCCAGCAGTTTATACCCCGATTCACCCCTCCACTTT
cdr3_aa: CASSLYPDSPLHF

j_call: TRBJ2-5
cdr3_length: 15
clone_size: -
d_call: -
v_call: TRBV19
cdr3_nt: TGTGCCAGTAGTAGAACCCGGGGCAGGGAAGAGACCCAGTACTTC
cdr3_aa: CASSRTRGREETQYF

j_call: TRBJ1-1
cdr3_length: 14
clone_size: -
d_call: -
v_call: TRBV6-1
cdr3_nt: TGCGCCAGCAGTTCGCTGATCGGGGTTACTGAAGCTTTCTTT
cdr3_aa: CASSSLIGVTEAFF

j_call: TRBJ1-2
cdr3_length: 11
clone_size: -
d_call: -
v_call: TRBV29-1
cdr3_nt: TGCAGCGTTGTGACAGCCTATGGCTACACCTTC
cdr3_aa: CSVVTAYGYTF

j_call: TRBJ1-1
cdr3_length: 15
clone_size: few
d_call: -
v_call: TRBV5-1
cdr3_nt: TGCGCCAGCAGCGGCCCACAGGGAACGAACACTGAAGCTTTCTTT
cdr3_aa: CASSGPQGTNTEAFF

j_call: TRBJ1-1
cdr3_length: 14
clone_size: -
d_call: -
v_call: TRBV28
cdr3_nt: TGTGCCAGCAGTCAGACAGGACTGAACACTGAAGCTTTCTTT
cdr3_aa: CASSQTGLNTEAFF

j_call: TRBJ1-5
cdr3_length: 12
clone_size: -
d_call: -
v_call: TRBV15
cdr3_nt: TGTGCCACCAGCACTGCGGATCAGCCCCAGCATTTT
cdr3_aa: CATSTADQPQHF

j_call: TRBJ2-3
cdr3_length: 16
clone_size: -
d_call: TRBD2
v_call: TRBV7-2
cdr3_nt: TGTGCCAGCAGCTTAGAATGGGCGGGGGGCGTTGATACGCAGTATTTT
cdr3_aa: CASSLEWAGGVDTQYF

j_call: TRBJ2-1
cdr3_length: 15
clone_size: -
d_call: TRBD2
v_call: TRBV5-1
cdr3_nt: TGCGCCAGCAGCCCCGGACTAGCGGGGTCAGATGAGCAGTTCTTC
cdr3_aa: CASSPGLAGSDEQFF

j_call: TRBJ2-1
cdr3_length: 15
clone_size: -
d_call: -
v_call: TRBV7-8
cdr3_nt: TGTGCCAGCAGCTTCGAAAGGGGAACCTACAATGAGCAGTTCTTC
cdr3_aa: CASSFERGTYNEQFF

j_call: TRBJ2-7
cdr3_length: 13
clone_size: -
d_call: -
v_call: TRBV10-1
cdr3_nt: TGCGCCAGCAAACTACCGCCATTTTACGAGCAGTACTTC
cdr3_aa: CASKLPPFYEQYF

j_call: TRBJ2-3
cdr3_length: 15
clone_size: -
d_call: TRBD2
v_call: TRBV7-9
cdr3_nt: TGTGCCAGCAGCTTAGGAGGGACTAGTTTCGATACGCAGTATTTT
cdr3_aa: CASSLGGTSFDTQYF

j_call: TRBJ2-7
cdr3_length: 14
clone_size: many
d_call: TRBD1
v_call: TRBV6-5
cdr3_nt: TGTGCCAGCAGGCCGGGACAGGGGACCTACGAGCAGTACTTC
cdr3_aa: CASRPGQGTYEQYF

j_call: TRBJ1-3
cdr3_length: 16
clone_size: -
d_call: -
v_call: TRBV18
cdr3_nt: TGTGCCAGCTCACCACAGGAGGGGTTCTCTGGAAACACCATATATTTT
cdr3_aa: CASSPQEGFSGNTIYF

j_call: TRBJ2-6
cdr3_length: 13
clone_size: -
d_call: -
v_call: TRBV7-2
cdr3_nt: TGTGCCAGCAGCTTGCCTGGGGCCAACGTCCTGACTTTC
cdr3_aa: CASSLPGANVLTF